The sequence of this TCR beta chain was determined in a study of T cell responses to AZD1222 COVID-19 vaccine. Overall study results and limits: Close to half of spike-specific TCRs reportedly recognize unmutated variant regions. Donors skewed white British and female; clonal diversity was possibly underestimated.

V trimming: 0 bases; J trimming: 8 bases; junction bases outside the gene matches: 8. Germline values: CDR1 SGHRS, CDR2 YFSETQ. The CDR3 contains 17 residues. This clone was seen a single time. Its antigen is currently unknown. Assay: immunoSEQ multiplex PCR; the TCRdb copy retains only in-frame clones and omits some. The sample lists roughly 200,000 clones; approximately 94% were seen once. Here the sequenced sample was peripheral blood, taken 28 days after the second dose of the MenACWY control vaccine. This chain joins TRBV5-1 and TRBJ1-6; 10 bases are shared with TRBD1. This receptor was taken from an adult who received the MenACWY meningococcal vaccine as a control. The CDR3 reads CASSLGTGDRGYSPLHF. CDR3 in DNA: TGCGCCAGCAGCTTGGGGACCGGGGACAGGGGATATTCACCCCTCCACTTT.